A single sample gave rise to the 26 T cell receptor beta chains below, sequenced in a study of blood T cell repertoires in COVID-19. Clones were read by immunoSEQ multiplex PCR, and TCRdb kept only the in-frame ones, dropping some. The profile shows under 300,000 clones, 80% to 95% of them singletons. The sequenced sample consisted of peripheral blood. The receptor set was obtained from a man aged 25 to 40 with COVID-19, enrolled during active disease.

The chain links TRBV19 to TRBJ1-2, with 9 bases identical to TRBD1. The CDR3 has 13 amino acids. Losses at the gene ends were 11 bases for V and 3 bases for J; bases not matched to a gene: 7. Germline-derived CDR1 and CDR2 are LNHDA and SQIVND (reference sequence). CDR3 nucleotides: TGTGCCTCACAGGGGGCTATGTACTATGGCTACACCTTC. Its translation is CASQGAMYYGYTF.

This sequence joins TRBV12-3 or TRBV12-4 and TRBJ2-3; D is unresolved. The CDR3 covers 13 residues. The V and J ends lost 1 base and 3 bases respectively, with 5 bases between them. The CDR3 sequence: CASSLDMTDTQYF. CDR3 DNA: TGTGCCAGCAGTTTAGATATGACAGATACGCAGTATTTT.

V and J are TRBV3-1 (or the pseudogene TRBV3-2) and TRBJ2-1; 11 bases match TRBD1. Germline trimming cut 0 bases from V and 1 base from J; bases unmatched to any gene: 5. Germline CDR1 reads LGHDT; CDR2 reads YNNKEL (reference sequence). CDR3 length: 18 amino acids. The CDR3: CASSQEGGTGGSYNEQFF. CDR3 nucleotide sequence: TGTGCCAGCAGCCAAGAGGGAGGGACAGGGGGATCCTACAATGAGCAGTTCTTC.

The chain has TRBV5-6 and TRBJ1-5; 7 bases match TRBD1. Germline V gives CDR1 SGHDT, CDR2 YYEEEE. This CDR3 region has 15 residues. V gave up 2 bases and J gave up 2 bases; unmatched junction bases: 4. Here the CDR3 reads CASSLAGGRNQPQHF. The CDR3 bases are TGTGCCAGCAGCTTAGCAGGGGGACGCAATCAGCCCCAGCATTTT.

This chain uses TRBV9 with TRBJ2-3; 12 positions agree with TRBD2. Germline CDR1 SGDLS, CDR2 YYNGEE. V trimming: 0 bases; J trimming: 3 bases; junction bases outside the gene matches: 2. This CDR3 has 16 residues. CDR3 region: CASSVASGGGTDTQYF. The CDR3 region has the DNA TGTGCCAGCAGCGTAGCTAGCGGGGGGGGTACAGATACGCAGTATTTT.

The chain links TRBV5-1 to TRBJ1-1; 7 positions agree with TRBD1. The J segment lost 5 bases and the V segment lost 4 bases, leaving 11 bases of the junction unmatched. The V gene's germline CDR1 is SGHRS and CDR2 YFSETQ. This CDR3 is built from 15 residues. Here the CDR3 DNA reads TGCGCCAGCAGCCCTCAGACAGGGTTCAATACTGAAGCTTTCTTT. Translating gives CASSPQTGFNTEAFF.

The CDR3 sequence: CATSGLPGSYEQYF. The CDR3 bases are TGTGCCACCAGTGGTCTCCCCGGTTCCTACGAGCAGTACTTC. The chain carries TRBV24-1 and TRBJ2-7; no reliable D call. V shed 5 bases and J shed 1 base, with 11 bases lying between them. Germline CDR1 reads KGHDR; CDR2 reads SFDVKD. The CDR3 runs to 14 residues.

This clone appeared once. The chain employs TRBV5-4 and TRBJ1-6; D call uncertain. Trimming took off 5 bases at V and 5 bases at J, with 14 bases between the two ends. This CDR3 has 15 amino acids. Germline V lookup: CDR1 SGHNT, CDR2 YYREEE (reference sequence). The CDR3 coding sequence is TGTGCCAGCAGTCTGGGCAGGCTTAATAATTCACCCCTCCACTTT. The encoded protein is CASSLGRLNNSPLHF.

In this sample, this clone turned up a few times. This sequence joins TRBV7-9 and TRBJ1-2; unclear D gene. V was shortened by 5 bases and J by 5 bases, with 12 bases between the two germline ends. This CDR3 has 13 residues. Germline loops: CDR1 SEHNR, CDR2 FQNEAQ (reference sequence). The CDR3 sequence is CASSPRAEYGYTF. The CDR3 DNA sequence: TGTGCCAGCAGCCCCCGAGCGGAATATGGCTACACCTTC.

CDR3 sequence (DNA): TGTGCCAGCAGTCGCGGGACTAACTATGGCTACACCTTC. Protein sequence: CASSRGTNYGYTF. The V gene is TRBV12-3 or TRBV12-4, the J gene TRBJ1-2; D uncertain. Trimming shortened V by 5 bases and J by 0 bases, and 7 bases separated the two germline ends. CDR3 length equals 13 residues.

V usage is TRBV7-8 and J usage is TRBJ2-4, with 14 bases aligning to TRBD2. Germline CDR1 SGHVS, CDR2 FQNEAQ. V was pared by 5 bases and J by 5 bases, with 14 bases of the junction left unmatched. The CDR3 is made up of 19 amino acids. The CDR3 region has the DNA TGTGCCAGCAGCCGAGCCACCGGCCGACTAGCGGGGGGGGAAAACATTCAGTACTTC. The encoded protein is CASSRATGRLAGGENIQYF.

The chain employs TRBV30 and TRBJ1-1, with D perhaps matching TRBD1 (5 bases). This CDR3 has 14 residues. Trimming removed 3 bases from V and 3 bases from J, with 14 bases in between. Germline assignment: CDR1 GTSNPN and CDR2 SVGIG (reference sequence). The CDR3 is CAWRSRVLHTEAFF. DNA for the CDR3: TGTGCCTGGAGGTCCAGGGTGTTACACACTGAAGCTTTCTTT.

J is TRBJ1-2 and V is TRBV2; D may be TRBD1 (6 bases). CDR1 and CDR2 from the germline V gene are SNHLY and FYNNEI. This CDR3 is built from 13 residues. The V end lost 4 bases, the J end lost 6 bases, and 12 bases lay between the germline ends. The chain's CDR3 is CASSVGGANGYTF. The CDR3 bases are TGTGCCAGCAGTGTAGGGGGGGCGAATGGCTACACCTTC.

V gene TRBV3-1 (or the pseudogene TRBV3-2) combines with J gene TRBJ2-7, with D possibly matching TRBD1 (6 bases). V was trimmed by 3 bases and J by 7 bases, leaving 19 bases between them. Germline loops: CDR1 LGHDT, CDR2 YNNKEL (reference sequence). The CDR3 runs to 15 residues. CDR3 residues: CASSQKGMGAREQYF. For the CDR3, the DNA is TGTGCCAGCAGCCAGAAAGGAATGGGGGCGAGGGAGCAGTACTTC.

CDR3 amino acids: CASSEAPRETQPQHF. The CDR3 coding sequence is TGTGCCAGCAGTGAAGCCCCCAGGGAAACTCAGCCCCAGCATTTT. The chain recombines TRBV6-1 with TRBJ1-5; D is perhaps TRBD1 (5 bases). In germline, CDR1 is MNHNS, CDR2 SASEGT. The V gene lost 0 bases and the J gene lost 6 bases, with 12 bases spanning the gap. CDR3 length equals 15 residues.

This chain's CDR3 is CASSPYTGVSNSPLHF. The CDR3 DNA follows: TGTGCCAGCTCACCTTATACCGGGGTGTCGAATTCACCCCTCCACTTT. This sequence joins TRBV18 and TRBJ1-6; no reliable D call. The V end lost 3 bases, the J end lost 7 bases, and 16 bases lay between the germline ends. The V gene's germline CDR1 is KGHSH and CDR2 LQKENI. The CDR3 runs to 16 residues.

This clone was counted only a few times. The chain uses TRBV2 and TRBJ1-2; TRBD1 aligns across 8 bases. This CDR3 has 14 residues. The trim removed 2 bases at V and 6 bases at J, leaving 5 bases unmatched. Germline V lookup: CDR1 SNHLY, CDR2 FYNNEI. The CDR3 here is CASSEYGQGNGYTF. In DNA, the CDR3 is TGTGCCAGCAGTGAATATGGACAGGGTAATGGCTACACCTTC.

The genes are TRBV2 and TRBJ1-4, with D perhaps matching TRBD1 (5 bases). CDR3 length: 15 amino acids. Looked up from germline, CDR1 is SNHLY and CDR2 is FYNNEI. Deletions cut 7 bases from V and 5 bases from J, with 17 bases between. The CDR3 sequence: CASNKITGENEKLFF. CDR3 DNA: TGTGCCAGCAACAAAATTACAGGAGAGAATGAAAAACTGTTTTTT.

V and J are TRBV6-1 and TRBJ1-5, with 8 bases lining up with TRBD1. Germline values: CDR1 MNHNS, CDR2 SASEGT. There are 16 residues in the CDR3. V shed 3 bases and J 3 bases; nucleotides not matched to a gene: 7. In nucleotides, the CDR3 is TGTGCCAGCAGTGACCCCGGGACAGGCCCCAATCAGCCCCAGCATTTT. Protein: CASSDPGTGPNQPQHF.

The chain employs TRBV27 and TRBJ1-1; TRBD1 matches 11 bases. With 3 bases clipped from V and 4 bases from J, the junction kept 7 bases outside the gene matches. Germline-derived CDR1 and CDR2 are MNHEY and SMNVEV (reference sequence). This CDR3 region has 16 residues. Here the CDR3 reads CASSFRTGGLGTEAFF. The CDR3 nucleotides are TGTGCCAGCAGTTTTCGGACAGGGGGCTTGGGCACTGAAGCTTTCTTT.

J is TRBJ1-1 and V is TRBV12-3 or TRBV12-4, with D unclear. V shed 6 bases and J shed 1 base, with 9 bases lying between them. This CDR3 has 13 residues. CDR3 DNA: TGTGCCAGCAGCATAGCGCGGAACACTGAAGCTTTCTTT. It translates to CASSIARNTEAFF.

The sample holds one count of this clone. This chain joins TRBV19 and TRBJ1-5; D might be TRBD1 (6 bases). This CDR3 comprises 15 residues. The germline V gene encodes CDR1 LNHDA and CDR2 SQIVND (reference sequence). Trimming shortened V by 7 bases and J by 0 bases, and 13 bases separated the two germline ends. CDR3 sequence (DNA): TGTGCCAGTATGAGACAGGTTAATAGCAATCAGCCCCAGCATTTT. As protein: CASMRQVNSNQPQHF.

V usage is TRBV3-1 (or the pseudogene TRBV3-2) and J usage is TRBJ2-5; TRBD2 matches 11 bases. This CDR3 is built from 17 residues. The germline V gene has CDR1 LGHDT and CDR2 YNNKEL (reference sequence). J lost 5 bases, V lost 0 bases, and 8 bases had no gene match. CDR3 residues: CASSQDLGLAGSETQYF. Here the CDR3 DNA reads TGTGCCAGCAGCCAAGATCTTGGACTAGCGGGCAGCGAGACCCAGTACTTC.

This clone appeared once. Additional DNA sequences in this sample encode the identical CDR3. The chain recombines TRBV20-1 with TRBJ1-1; 7 bases are a match to TRBD1. The germline CDR1 and CDR2 sequences are DFQATT and SNEGSKA (reference sequence). The CDR3 contains 14 residues. The V gene end was trimmed by 3 bases and the J gene end by 0 bases; junction bases not matched to a gene: 4. As DNA, the CDR3 is TGCAGTGCTAGTAGGGACAGTATGAACACTGAAGCTTTCTTT. Translation: CSASRDSMNTEAFF.

The chain recombines TRBV13 with TRBJ1-1; no definite D call. V was shortened by 7 bases and J by 0 bases, with 3 bases between the two germline ends. The CDR3 loop spans 11 amino acids. Per the germline V gene, CDR1 is PRHDT and CDR2 is FYEKMQ (reference sequence). The CDR3 loop is CASNLNTEAFF. The CDR3 nucleotides are TGTGCCAGCAACTTGAACACTGAAGCTTTCTTT.

The chain joins TRBV2 to TRBJ1-2; 7 bases fit TRBD1. Germline V CDR1 and CDR2: SNHLY, FYNNEI. With 5 bases clipped from V and 8 bases from J, the junction kept 5 bases outside the gene matches. The CDR3 has 12 amino acids. The CDR3 is CASSRGQNGYTF. The CDR3 DNA sequence: TGTGCCAGCAGTAGGGGACAGAACGGCTACACCTTC.